The rows below give T cell receptor beta chains drawn from one sample of a study of blood T cell repertoires in COVID-19. TCRdb's copy holds only in-frame clones and misses some; the assay was immunoSEQ multiplex PCR. The table lists some 100,000 clones, 70% to 90% of them singletons. Material for sequencing was PBMCs or T cells enriched from blood (not recorded which). The source is a woman aged 50 to 60 who had recovered from COVID-19. Each CDR3 is given with its conserved first and last residue. A D gene is named only where the DNA matches it firmly. Some rows mark clone size as missing; the rest say once, few, many or name a class of expanded clone.

D gene: -
J gene: TRBJ2-5
V gene: TRBV19
clone size: -
CDR3 protein: CASSTVPTQKETQYF
CDR3 DNA: TGTGCCAGTAGTACGGTCCCAACTCAAAAAGAGACCCAGTACTTC

D gene: TRBD2
J gene: TRBJ2-7
V gene: TRBV28
clone size: few
CDR3 protein: CAVAGGGSTYEQYF
CDR3 DNA: TGTGCCGTAGCGGGGGGGGGTAGCACCTACGAGCAGTACTTC

D gene: -
J gene: TRBJ1-2
V gene: TRBV7-2
clone size: -
CDR3 protein: CASSLGAYGYTF
CDR3 DNA: TGTGCCAGCAGCTTAGGGGCCTATGGCTACACCTTC

D gene: -
J gene: TRBJ2-1
V gene: TRBV7-9
clone size: -
CDR3 protein: CASSLVRGIDEQFF
CDR3 DNA: TGTGCCAGCAGCTTAGTGCGCGGGATAGATGAGCAGTTCTTC

D gene: -
J gene: TRBJ1-4
V gene: TRBV5-1
clone size: -
CDR3 protein: CASSFRPGNLEKLFF
CDR3 DNA: TGCGCCAGCAGCTTTCGTCCGGGGAACCTTGAAAAACTGTTTTTT

D gene: TRBD1
J gene: TRBJ2-5
V gene: TRBV6-1
clone size: few
CDR3 protein: CASSEASQGKETQYF
CDR3 DNA: TGTGCCAGCAGTGAAGCTTCACAGGGGAAAGAGACCCAGTACTTC

D gene: -
J gene: TRBJ2-2
V gene: TRBV29-1
clone size: once
CDR3 protein: CSVLGGTDTNTGELFF
CDR3 DNA: TGCAGCGTTTTAGGAGGGACAGACACAAACACCGGGGAGCTGTTTTTT

D gene: TRBD1
J gene: TRBJ2-5
V gene: TRBV27
clone size: many
CDR3 protein: CASSTPDRIGETQYF
CDR3 DNA: TGTGCCAGCAGTACACCGGACAGGATTGGGGAGACCCAGTACTTC

D gene: -
J gene: TRBJ1-1
V gene: TRBV28
clone size: -
CDR3 protein: CASSLVGGGTPEAFF
CDR3 DNA: TGTGCCAGCAGTTTAGTTGGGGGAGGGACGCCTGAAGCTTTCTTT

D gene: TRBD1
J gene: TRBJ2-1
V gene: TRBV7-9
clone size: -
CDR3 protein: CASSLAEDRGPFF
CDR3 DNA: TGTGCCAGCAGCTTAGCCGAGGACAGGGGTCCGTTCTTC

D gene: -
J gene: TRBJ2-2
V gene: TRBV10-2
clone size: -
CDR3 protein: CASSDWTENTGELFF
CDR3 DNA: TGCGCCAGCAGTGACTGGACAGAAAACACCGGGGAGCTGTTTTTT

D gene: -
J gene: TRBJ2-3
V gene: TRBV6-5
clone size: -
CDR3 protein: CASTRATDTQYF
CDR3 DNA: TGTGCCAGCACCCGCGCCACAGATACGCAGTATTTT

D gene: TRBD1
J gene: TRBJ2-2
V gene: TRBV13
clone size: few
CDR3 protein: CASSQPGQANTGELFF
CDR3 DNA: TGTGCCAGCAGCCAACCGGGACAGGCGAACACCGGGGAGCTGTTTTTT

D gene: -
J gene: TRBJ1-4
V gene: TRBV19
clone size: -
CDR3 protein: CASKGGMINEKLFF
CDR3 DNA: TGTGCCAGTAAGGGAGGGATGATTAATGAAAAACTGTTTTTT

D gene: TRBD1
J gene: TRBJ1-3
V gene: TRBV2
clone size: -
CDR3 protein: CASSQRDRTNSGNTIYF
CDR3 DNA: TGTGCCAGCAGTCAACGGGACAGGACTAACTCTGGAAACACCATATATTTT

D gene: -
J gene: TRBJ2-6
V gene: TRBV14
clone size: -
CDR3 protein: CASSQDRVSGANVLTF
CDR3 DNA: TGTGCCAGCAGCCAAGATCGGGTCTCCGGGGCCAACGTCCTGACTTTC

D gene: -
J gene: TRBJ1-6
V gene: TRBV6-5
clone size: -
CDR3 protein: CAGRRLRAGSPLHF
CDR3 DNA: TGTGCCGGCAGGAGACTGAGGGCTGGTTCACCCCTCCACTTT

D gene: TRBD1
J gene: TRBJ1-3
V gene: TRBV2
clone size: once
CDR3 protein: CASSVVTGRNTIYF
CDR3 DNA: TGTGCCAGCAGTGTAGTGACAGGGAGGAACACCATATATTTT

D gene: -
J gene: TRBJ1-1
V gene: TRBV6-5
clone size: -
CDR3 protein: CASSYQGNGFDTEAFF
CDR3 DNA: TGTGCCAGCAGTTACCAGGGGAATGGTTTTGACACTGAAGCTTTCTTT

D gene: TRBD1
J gene: TRBJ1-4
V gene: TRBV15
clone size: -
CDR3 protein: CATSREYPGQGEEKLFF
CDR3 DNA: TGTGCCACCAGCAGAGAATACCCGGGACAGGGGGAAGAAAAACTGTTTTTT

D gene: TRBD2
J gene: TRBJ2-1
V gene: TRBV10-1
clone size: -
CDR3 protein: CASSASSGRAPDNEQFF
CDR3 DNA: TGCGCCAGCAGTGCCTCTAGCGGGAGGGCCCCGGACAATGAGCAGTTCTTC

D gene: TRBD2
J gene: TRBJ2-2
V gene: TRBV4-1
clone size: -
CDR3 protein: CASSQKAGLAGPLTGELFF
CDR3 DNA: TGCGCCAGCAGCCAGAAGGCGGGACTAGCGGGACCCCTCACCGGGGAGCTGTTTTTT

D gene: -
J gene: TRBJ2-1
V gene: TRBV6-5
clone size: few
CDR3 protein: CASNEGHSYNEQFF
CDR3 DNA: TGTGCCAGCAACGAGGGACACTCCTACAATGAGCAGTTCTTC

D gene: TRBD1
J gene: TRBJ2-2
V gene: TRBV28
clone size: -
CDR3 protein: CASSYRGLYTGELFF
CDR3 DNA: TGTGCCAGCAGCTACAGGGGCCTTTACACCGGGGAGCTGTTTTTT